One sample yielded the 18 T cell receptor beta chains listed below, sequenced in a study of prognosis after radiotherapy for stage I lung cancer. Researchers used two-round multiplex PCR to amplify TCR beta CDR3 starting from genomic DNA. Gene-specific primers for each TRBV and TRBJ gene drove first-round PCR. TCRdb fed the multiplex PCR reads into MiXCR, producing one record per CDR3 protein. This sample has 15,000 to 20,000 distinct CDR3 sequences, with over 45% found just once. Sequences were derived from PBMCs, sampled before or after stereotactic body radiation therapy (not recorded which). The receptors were sampled from a donor older than 45 with non-small cell lung cancer.

This clonotype occurred many times. This may arise from a read error, as a much more abundant clone is one base away. The V call is TRBV11-2, the J call TRBJ1-5; TRBD1 aligns across 9 bases. This CDR3 contains 16 residues. Germline loops: CDR1 SGHAT, CDR2 FQNNGV. The CDR3 loop reads CASSPGQGYSNQSQHF. CDR3 nucleotides: TGTGCCAGCAGCCCGGGACAGGGATATAGCAATCAGTCCCAGCATTTT.

This sequence joins TRBV28 and TRBJ1-6, with D maybe TRBD1 (6 bases). The germline CDR1 and CDR2 sequences are MDHEN and SYDVKM. CDR3 length: 15 amino acids. Trimming took 4 bases from V and 6 from J, leaving 13 bases between them. CDR3 loop: CASSSSGQFNSPLHF. CDR3 DNA: TGTGCCAGCAGTTCCTCCGGACAGTTTAATTCACCCCTCCACTTT.

Regarding this clonotype: With a much larger clone just one base away, this may be a read error. The rearrangement joins TRBV10-3 to TRBJ2-3; D is undetermined. The CDR3 contains 12 residues. Per germline, CDR1 ENHRY and CDR2 SYGVKD. The DNA for the CDR3 is TGTGCCATCAGTGAGCTCACAGATATGCAGTATTTT. It is translated as CAISELTDMQYF.

About this clonotype: A much larger clone is a single base away; this may be a read error. The chain joins TRBV20-1 to TRBJ2-1, with a weak D call TRBD2 (6 bases). V lost 5 bases and J 6 bases, leaving 17 bases between the germline ends. Germline CDR1 and CDR2: DFQATT and SNEGSKA (reference sequence). The CDR3 is 14 amino acids. The CDR3 bases are TGCAGTGCTGCGGAGGGTTGCGAGGGCAATGAGCAGTTCTTC. Translation gives CSAAEGCEGNEQFF.

The chain uses TRBV19 and TRBJ1-3, with unresolved D. V was shortened by 0 bases and J by 0 bases, with 9 bases between the two germline ends. CDR1 is LNHDA and CDR2 is SQIVND in the germline V gene (reference sequence). This CDR3 has 16 residues. CDR3 sequence reads: CASSIDRGFSGNTIYF. The CDR3 nucleotides are TGTGCCAGTAGTATAGATCGAGGATTCTCTGGAAACACCATATATTTT.

This clonotype was counted ten times or more. This chain uses TRBV4-1 with TRBJ1-3; 7 nucleotides align to TRBD1. The CDR3 contains 17 residues. Per the germline V gene, CDR1 is MGHRA and CDR2 is YSYEKL. J lost 0 bases, V lost 1 base, and 6 bases had no gene match. CDR3 nucleotide sequence: TGCGCCAGCAGCCAAGGTTGGGGACAGTCCTCTGGAAACACCATATATTTT. It specifies CASSQGWGQSSGNTIYF.

With regard to this clonotype: A read error is likely here: a far larger clone is one base away. V gene TRBV28 combines with J gene TRBJ2-5; a possible D gene is TRBD2 (6 bases). TRBJ2-1 matches the DNA end more closely, so the J call is doubtful. The CDR3 length is 14 residues. The germline gives CDR1 MDHEN, CDR2 SYDVKM. This CDR3 reads CASIFTSGLGEQFF. For the CDR3, the DNA is TGTGCCAGCATCTTCACTTCGGGACTTGGCGAGCAGTTCTTC.

This clonotype was detected many times. CDR3 DNA sequence: TGTGCCAGTAGGAGCCGGGACTTCAATCAGCCCCAGCATTTT. Translated: CASRSRDFNQPQHF. V gene TRBV19 combines with J gene TRBJ1-5, with D perhaps TRBD1 (5 bases). V shed 6 bases and J shed 3 bases, with 12 bases lying between them. The CDR3 spans 14 residues. Germline CDR1 reads LNHDA; CDR2 reads SQIVND (reference sequence).

This clonotype rates as medium-sized. V is TRBV5-1 and J is TRBJ2-1; 8 bases map to TRBD2. After removal of 7 bases from V and 4 bases from J, the junction contained 10 bases not matched to a gene. CDR3 length: 15 amino acids. Per germline, CDR1 SGHRS and CDR2 YFSETQ. The CDR3 nucleotides read TGCGCCAGCTGTCCTACTAGCGGAGGTTACAATGAGCAGTTCTTC. Amino acid sequence: CASCPTSGGYNEQFF.

About this clonotype: A far larger clone is only one base removed, so a read error is likely. The CDR3 DNA follows: TGTGCCAGCAGCCCGATTCAGGGATGGGCTTTCTTT. It codes for CASSPIQGWAFF. The chain carries TRBV2 and TRBJ1-1; the D gene is possibly TRBD1 (5 bases). Germline CDR1 and CDR2: SNHLY and FYNNEI. This CDR3 spans 12 amino acids. V dropped 6 bases and J dropped 11 bases, with 16 bases sitting between them.

The chain is built from TRBV6-1 and TRBJ2-3, with TRBD2 matching 8 bases. The CDR3 length is 14 residues. Per germline, CDR1 MNHNS and CDR2 SASEGT. The V segment lost 3 bases and the J segment 4 bases; nucleotides outside the gene matches: 3. The CDR3 is CASSEREVSDTQYF. CDR3 nucleotide sequence: TGTGCCAGCAGTGAGCGGGAGGTGTCAGATACGCAGTATTTT.

About this clonotype: The junction does not match germline at one end; this may be a read error. V gene TRBV5-1 combines with J gene TRBJ2-7, with no clear D. From germline, CDR1 is SGHRS and CDR2 YFSETQ. This CDR3 has 11 residues. CDR3 sequence: CASILSGEQYF. In DNA form, the CDR3 reads TGCGCCAGCATCTTGTCTGGAGAGCAGTACTTC.

The chain couples TRBV6-2 or TRBV6-3 to TRBJ1-1, with D possibly matching TRBD1 (5 bases). This CDR3 region has 14 residues. Trimming pared 11 bases from V and 1 base from J, leaving 17 bases between. Per the germline V gene, CDR1 is MNHEY and CDR2 is SVGEGT. In DNA form, the CDR3 reads TGTGCCGGGGGACCCTTGAGTTCGAACACTGAAGCTTTCTTT. It specifies CAGGPLSSNTEAFF.

This clonotype has at least ten counts. The CDR3 nucleotides read TGTGCCAGCAGTTTAAATAGAGGGGGAAACACTGAAGCTTTCTTT. Protein: CASSLNRGGNTEAFF. V is TRBV12-3 or TRBV12-4 and J is TRBJ1-1; maybe TRBD1 (6 bases). The V end was cut by 2 bases, the J end by 2 bases, with 12 bases between. The CDR3 is 15 residues long.

The table lists this clonotype with many counts. The rearrangement joins TRBV7-8 to TRBJ1-4; D call uncertain. The germline gives CDR1 SGHVS, CDR2 FQNEAQ. The CDR3 extends over 16 amino acids. The V end was cut by 2 bases, the J end by 4 bases, with 14 bases between. In nucleotides, the CDR3 is TGTGCCAGCAGCTTAATCGCCCAGGCGGGTAATGAAAAACTGTTTTTT. It codes for CASSLIAQAGNEKLFF. Looking up the rest from reference TRBV7-8 and TRBJ1-4 gives the full variable domain: GAGVSQSPRYKVAKRGQDVALRCDPISGHVSLFWYQQALGQGPEFLTYFQNEAQLDKSGLPSDRFFAERPEGSVSTLKIQRTQQEDSAVYLCASSLIAQAGNEKLFFGSGTQLSVL.

The chain couples TRBV20-1 to TRBJ2-3; the D call may be TRBD1 or TRBD2 (6 bases each). V lost 5 bases and J 3 bases, leaving 21 bases between the germline ends. The CDR3 has 16 amino acids. CDR1 and CDR2 (germline): DFQATT, SNEGSKA (reference sequence). This CDR3 reads CSASGLTRGATDTQYF. CDR3 nucleotide sequence: TGCAGTGCTTCCGGGCTTACTAGGGGGGCTACAGATACGCAGTATTTT.

The genes are TRBV6-2 or TRBV6-3 and TRBJ2-7; D unresolved. The V gene's germline CDR1 is MNHEY and CDR2 SVGEGT. The CDR3 length is 16 residues. Trimming shortened V by 4 bases and J by 1 base, and 17 bases separated the two germline ends. The CDR3 DNA reads TGTGCCAGCAGTTCTCGACCGCGAGCCCCTTCCTACGAGCAGTACTTC. It yields the protein CASSSRPRAPSYEQYF.

A few counts support this clonotype. The chain recombines TRBV12-3 or TRBV12-4 with TRBJ2-1, with TRBD2 matching 9 bases. The CDR3 totals 17 residues. V gave up 7 bases and J gave up 1 base; unmatched junction bases: 11. The CDR3 DNA follows: TGTGCCAGCATCCCCCGATCTAGCGGGATATCCTACAATGAGCAGTTCTTC. Amino acid sequence: CASIPRSSGISYNEQFF.